What follows describes a single TCR beta chain. This entry belongs to a study of T cell changes during pregnancy in multiple sclerosis. Generated by immunoSEQ multiplex PCR, the TCRdb table keeps only in-frame clones and is missing some. In the table there are 75,000 to 100,000 clones, approximately 90% of which are singletons. The source is a female donor in good health, enrolled as a control in a pregnancy study. The sample was peripheral blood, taken in the second trimester of pregnancy.

The CDR3 here is CASSLGPRENTEAFF. The CDR3 DNA follows: TGTGCCAGCAGCTTGGGGCCGCGGGAGAACACTGAAGCTTTCTTT. This chain connects TRBV5-5 to TRBJ1-1; no clear D. Germline-derived CDR1 and CDR2 are SGHKS and YYEKEE (reference sequence). This CDR3 is built from 15 residues. Trimming stripped 0 bases from V and 1 base from J, with 10 bases between. Using reference TRBV5-5 and TRBJ1-1 for the parts outside the CDR3, the full variable domain is DAGVTQSPTHLIKTRGQQVTLRCSPISGHKSVSWYQQVLGQGPQFIFQYYEKEERGRGNFPDRFSARQFPNYSSELNVNALLLGDSALYLCASSLGPRENTEAFFGQGTRLTVV.